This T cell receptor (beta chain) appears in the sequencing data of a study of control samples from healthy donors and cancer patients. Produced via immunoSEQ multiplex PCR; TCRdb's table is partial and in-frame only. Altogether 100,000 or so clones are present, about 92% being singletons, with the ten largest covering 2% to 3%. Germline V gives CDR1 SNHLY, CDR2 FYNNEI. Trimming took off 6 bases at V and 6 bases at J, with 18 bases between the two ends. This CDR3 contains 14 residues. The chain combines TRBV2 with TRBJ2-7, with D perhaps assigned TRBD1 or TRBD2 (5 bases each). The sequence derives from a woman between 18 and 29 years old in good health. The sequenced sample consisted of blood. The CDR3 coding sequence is TGTGCCAGCAGGAATGGACTTCCAGGGACCGAGCAGTACTTC. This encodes CASRNGLPGTEQYF. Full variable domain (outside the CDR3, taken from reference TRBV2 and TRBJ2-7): EPEVTQTPSHQVTQMGQEVILRCVPISNHLYFYWYRQILGQKVEFLVSFYNNEISEKSEIFDDQFSVERPDGSNFTLKIRSTKLEDSAMYFCASRNGLPGTEQYFGPGTRLTVT.